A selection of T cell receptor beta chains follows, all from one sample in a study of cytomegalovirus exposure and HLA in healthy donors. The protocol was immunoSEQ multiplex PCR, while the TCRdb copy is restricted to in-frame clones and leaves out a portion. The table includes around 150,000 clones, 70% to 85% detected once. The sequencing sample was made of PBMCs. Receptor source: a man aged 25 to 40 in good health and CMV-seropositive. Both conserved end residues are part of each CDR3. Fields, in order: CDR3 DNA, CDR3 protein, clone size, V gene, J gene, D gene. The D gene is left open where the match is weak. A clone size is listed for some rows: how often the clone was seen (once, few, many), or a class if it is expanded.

TGTGCCAGTAGGGAGACAGCGGGAGGGCCCACAGATACGCAGTATTTT	CASRETAGGPTDTQYF	once	TRBV19	TRBJ2-3	TRBD2
TGTGCCAGCAGTTTAGGCTTCGGGGTTTGGGGCTACACCTTC	CASSLGFGVWGYTF	-	TRBV28	TRBJ1-2	-
TGTGCCAGCTCAGACAGGGTATTCGGAGACTACGAGCAGTACTTC	CASSDRVFGDYEQYF	few	TRBV18	TRBJ2-7	TRBD1
TGTGCCAGCTCCCCGGGACTAGCTGAGACCCAGTACTTC	CASSPGLAETQYF	-	TRBV18	TRBJ2-5	TRBD2
TGCGCCAGCAGCTTCCCGACAGACACCGGGGAGCTGTTTTTT	CASSFPTDTGELFF	-	TRBV5-1	TRBJ2-2	-
TGTGCCAGCAGTGAATTTGGTTTGGGCGGGAGTGTTAGAGATACGCAGTATTTT	CASSEFGLGGSVRDTQYF	-	TRBV6-1	TRBJ2-3	TRBD2
TGTGCCTCCGGCGGAGCGGGACCCCACGAGCAGTACTTC	CASGGAGPHEQYF	-	TRBV7-2	TRBJ2-7	TRBD2
TGTGCCAGCAGCTTAGTCGCGGGAGGGCCCGATGAGCAGTTCTTC	CASSLVAGGPDEQFF	-	TRBV7-2	TRBJ2-1	TRBD2
TGTGCCAGCAGTGTGCCACTAGCGGGAGGCACAGATACGCAGTATTTT	CASSVPLAGGTDTQYF	-	TRBV6-1	TRBJ2-3	TRBD2
TGCAGCGTTGTCCTCCCCGGGACAGGGGGCTGGTTGGGCAATCAGCCCCAGCATTTT	CSVVLPGTGGWLGNQPQHF	-	TRBV29-1	TRBJ1-5	TRBD1
TGTGCCAGCAGTTTAAAAGGGACAGGGTTTAGTCCCTCTGGGGCCAACGTCCTGACTTTC	CASSLKGTGFSPSGANVLTF	-	TRBV28	TRBJ2-6	TRBD1
TGTGCCAGCACCGGACAGGCGCAGGTCGGAGAGACCCAGTACTTC	CASTGQAQVGETQYF	-	TRBV2	TRBJ2-5	TRBD1
TGTGCCACTCTTCCCGACAGGGGCCACGAGCAGTACTTC	CATLPDRGHEQYF	-	TRBV6-1	TRBJ2-7	TRBD1
TGTGCCAGCAGTGAGACTAGCGGGTCCGGGGAGCTGTTTTTT	CASSETSGSGELFF	-	TRBV28	TRBJ2-2	TRBD2
TGTGCCAGCAGCTTGGAGGGGGGGACCGATGAGCAGTTCTTC	CASSLEGGTDEQFF	-	TRBV5-4	TRBJ2-1	-
TGTGCCAGCGGACTGGCCGAAGAGACCCAGTACTTC	CASGLAEETQYF	-	TRBV2	TRBJ2-5	-
TGTGCCAGCAGTTTAGGGTGGGGTGCGGGGGCACGGGAGACCCAGTACTTC	CASSLGWGAGARETQYF	-	TRBV28	TRBJ2-5	-
TGTGCCAGCAGTTCCCTGGGAGATGGCTACTATGGCTACACCTTC	CASSSLGDGYYGYTF	-	TRBV28	TRBJ1-2	-
TGTGCCAGCAGCTCGGGACAGAGCTACGAGCAGTACTTC	CASSSGQSYEQYF	-	TRBV5-4	TRBJ2-7	TRBD1
TGTGCCAGCAGTTTCCTCGGGACAGGGGACTACGAGCAGTACTTC	CASSFLGTGDYEQYF	-	TRBV27	TRBJ2-7	TRBD1
TGTGCCAGCTCACCGAACAGCCTTTTTGGAAACACCATATATTTT	CASSPNSLFGNTIYF	-	TRBV18	TRBJ1-3	-
TGTGCCAGCAGCTCGACAGAGAACACTGAAGCTTTCTTT	CASSSTENTEAFF	-	TRBV7-3	TRBJ1-1	-
TGCGCCAGCAGCCCAGGGGCTGATGGCTACACCTTC	CASSPGADGYTF	few	TRBV5-1	TRBJ1-2	-
TGTGCCAGCAGTTTAACAGGGGCCTATGGCTACACCTTC	CASSLTGAYGYTF	-	TRBV27	TRBJ1-2	TRBD1